This T cell receptor beta chain was documented in a study of cytomegalovirus exposure and HLA in healthy donors. Germline CDR1 SGDLS, CDR2 YYNGEE. There are 14 residues in the CDR3. With 0 bases removed from V and 4 bases from J, the gap between germline ends came to 7 bases. General study points: In vitro assays verified that a few CMV-associated chains recognized CMV antigens specifically.

Remarks on this clone: Its antigen is still unknown.

The PCR contained 60 Vbeta and 13 Jbeta primers. TCRdb's copy holds only in-frame clones and misses some; the assay was immunoSEQ multiplex PCR. The sample yields approximately 120,000 clones, 70% to 85% seen once. The sequencing input was PBMCs. The receptor was derived from a woman in her 50s in good health and CMV-seronegative. The chain carries TRBV9 and TRBJ2-2; D remains ambiguous. In DNA form, the CDR3 reads TGTGCCAGCAGCGTAGGGCTCTTCACCGGGGAGCTGTTTTTT. Translated: CASSVGLFTGELFF.